Following are 6 T cell receptor beta chains from one sample sequenced in a study of cytomegalovirus exposure and HLA in healthy donors. PCR used 60 Vbeta primers and 13 Jbeta primers. The protocol was immunoSEQ multiplex PCR, while the TCRdb copy is restricted to in-frame clones and leaves out a portion. The top ten hold around 3.6% of the sample, which has over 150,000 clones, over 65% seen once. The source material was PBMCs. These receptors were taken from a woman in her 40s in good health and CMV-seronegative.

This clone has only one observation. The chain recombines TRBV4-1 with TRBJ2-7, with D perhaps matching TRBD1 (6 bases). V was cut by 3 bases and J by 0 bases, with 12 bases left in between. This CDR3 has 15 amino acids. CDR1 and CDR2 from the germline V gene are MGHRA and YSYEKL. CDR3 amino acids: CASSHPTGNSYEQYF. For the CDR3, the DNA is TGCGCCAGCAGCCACCCGACAGGTAACTCCTACGAGCAGTACTTC.

V is TRBV6-6 and J is TRBJ1-5, with D hard to call. The CDR3 runs 15 residues. The germline gives CDR1 MNHNY, CDR2 SVGAGI (reference sequence). Trimming took 1 base from V and 7 from J, leaving 14 bases between them. The CDR3 DNA reads TGTGCCAGCAGTTACTTAGAGGGTGGCCAACAGCCCCAGCATTTT. Translating gives CASSYLEGGQQPQHF.

The chain joins TRBV6-6 to TRBJ1-1; TRBD1 is a possible D gene (5 bases). The CDR3 length is 13 residues. Germline V gene data show CDR1 as MNHNY and CDR2 as SVGAGI (reference sequence). V gave up 8 bases and J gave up 4 bases, with 14 bases separating them. CDR3 nucleotides: TGTGCCAGCGGGATGGGGCAGAGCACTGAAGCTTTCTTT. Translation: CASGMGQSTEAFF.

The gene calls are TRBV28 and TRBJ1-6, with D hard to call. The CDR3 extends over 15 amino acids. Looked up from germline, CDR1 is MDHEN and CDR2 is SYDVKM. V lost 6 bases and J lost 7, with 16 bases in between. In DNA form, the CDR3 reads TGTGCCAGCAGACTGGCCCCGAAGAGGAATTCACCCCTCCACTTT. Protein: CASRLAPKRNSPLHF.

V and J are TRBV19 and TRBJ2-7; 10 nucleotides align to TRBD2. This CDR3 contains 14 residues. Germline-derived CDR1 and CDR2 are LNHDA and SQIVND (reference sequence). J lost 5 bases, V lost 5 bases, and 6 bases had no gene match. CDR3 loop: CASSLLAGVDEQYF. The CDR3 DNA reads as TGTGCCAGTAGTTTGCTAGCGGGAGTCGACGAGCAGTACTTC.

V gene TRBV19 combines with J gene TRBJ1-2; possible D gene TRBD1, 6 bases. The germline V gene has CDR1 LNHDA and CDR2 SQIVND (reference sequence). This CDR3 contains 14 residues. Trimming took off 3 bases at V and 8 bases at J, with 16 bases between the two ends. CDR3 loop: CASSIGGQGGGYTF. The CDR3 nucleotides are TGTGCCAGTAGTATTGGGGGCCAAGGAGGAGGCTACACCTTC. The variable domain in full, with the rest retrieved from reference TRBV19 and TRBJ1-2, is DGGITQSPKYLFRKEGQNVTLSCEQNLNHDAMYWYRQDPGQGLRLIYYSQIVNDFQKGDIAEGYSVSREKKESFPLTVTSAQKNPTAFYLCASSIGGQGGGYTFGSGTRLTVV.